This note documents a single TCR beta chain sequence. Its antigen is not identified. Sequence at one end of the junction differs from germline and may be a read error. TCRdb re-derived calls from the reads in MiXCR, one entry per CDR3 protein. The sample records approximately 990,000 distinct CDR3 sequences, 31% being singletons. CDR3 length: 15 residues. In germline, CDR1 is SGHVT, CDR2 SQSDAQ. This entry belongs to a study of T cell repertoires in cytomegalovirus infection. The study, taken as a whole, reports: Carriers of CMV plus the relevant HLA were identified by cumulative public TCR beta family frequency.

This specimen was cultured CD8+ T cells from PBMCs, taken from culture after CMV antigen stimulation. This clonotype was sampled from a human donor in good health (CMV status not recorded). Some clones in this sample may be carry-over from other donors' samples. V and J are TRBV7-4 and TRBJ2-7; 10 positions match TRBD2. CDR3 residues: CANSPTSGPGYEQYF. The CDR3 nucleotides are TGTGCCAACAGCCCGACTAGCGGGCCGGGTTACGAGCAGTACTTC.